These T cell receptor beta chains were read from a single sample in a study of OX40 agonist ivuxolimab in advanced cancers. Profiling relied on immunoSEQ multiplex PCR, and the TCRdb table lists in-frame clones only, not all of them. The table has over 13,000 clones, over 65% seen once. Sequencing was performed on CD4+ or CD8+ T cells sorted from blood, taken in a trial of the OX40 agonist ivuxolimab. Source of these receptors: an adult with an advanced solid tumor such as melanoma, head and neck, liver or kidney cancer. CDR3s include the opening cysteine and the closing phenylalanine or tryptophan. The order of the fields is clone size, J gene, D gene, V gene, CDR3 DNA, CDR3 protein. The D gene is left open where the match is weak. Rows give clone size only sometimes, using once, few, many, or a class for an expanded clone.

- TRBJ2-1 TRBD2 TRBV11-2 TGTGCCAGCAGCTATCTAGCGGGAGGGAATGAGCAGTTCTTC CASSYLAGGNEQFF
once TRBJ1-2 - TRBV4-1 TGCGCCAGCAGTCAAGTGGCGGCGACACGGGACTATGGCTACACCTTC CASSQVAATRDYGYTF
- TRBJ2-1 TRBD2 TRBV6-5 TGTGCCAGCAGTTACGTACTAGCGGGAGGGGCCGATGAGCAGTTCTTC CASSYVLAGGADEQFF
- TRBJ2-2 - TRBV18 TGTGCCAGCTCACCTGACACCACCGGGGAGCTGTTTTTT CASSPDTTGELFF
few TRBJ2-5 - TRBV7-2 TGTGCCAGCAGCTTATTGGGGAGAACCGGCCGAGAGACCCAGTACTTC CASSLLGRTGRETQYF
- TRBJ2-1 - TRBV12-1 TGTGCCAGCAGCCCGCCGACGGGACTAGCGGGAGGGCCTTGGGAGTTCTTC CASSPPTGLAGGPWEFF
medium-sized TRBJ2-2 - TRBV6-1 TGTGCCAGCAGTGAATGGGGGATTACCGGGGAGCTGTTTTTT CASSEWGITGELFF
- TRBJ1-2 TRBD1 TRBV5-1 TGCGCCAGCAGCCCCCCGACAGGGGGAGTTTATGGCTACACCTTC CASSPPTGGVYGYTF
- TRBJ1-2 - TRBV28 TGTGCCAGCAGTGTACCTGGATACACTAACTATGGCTACACCTTC CASSVPGYTNYGYTF
- TRBJ2-7 - TRBV5-1 TGCGCCAGCAGCTTGGATCGGAGCACTCTCCCACTCGAGCAGTACTTC CASSLDRSTLPLEQYF
few TRBJ2-2 - TRBV27 TGTGCCAGCAGTTTTTCTAGGGCCGGGGAGCTGTTTTTT CASSFSRAGELFF
- TRBJ2-7 - TRBV11-2 TGTGCCAGCAGCTTTGGTCCATCCTACGAGCAGTACTTC CASSFGPSYEQYF